The sequence of this TCR beta chain was determined in a study of Graves' ophthalmopathy and Graves' hyperthyroidism. This clonotype has a count of ten or more. RNA transcripts were the template, and TCR beta CDR3 regions were amplified from them. The workflow started with a first-round RT-PCR run with HTBI primers and then moved on to a second-round multiplex PCR. TCRdb re-called the multiplex PCR reads with MiXCR, one entry per CDR3 protein. The sample has about 380,000 distinct CDR3 sequences; about 16% are singletons. Source material: peripheral blood. This TCR derives from a woman between 18 and 29 years old with stable Graves' hyperthyroidism.

CDR3 sequence (DNA): TGTGCCACCAGTGACCCGACAGGTCCCTACGAGCAGTACTTC. It codes for CATSDPTGPYEQYF. J is TRBJ2-7 and V is TRBV24-1; maybe TRBD1 (6 bases). Trimming removed 4 bases at V and 2 bases at J, with 11 bases between. The CDR3 contains 14 residues. CDR1 and CDR2 (germline): KGHDR, SFDVKD.